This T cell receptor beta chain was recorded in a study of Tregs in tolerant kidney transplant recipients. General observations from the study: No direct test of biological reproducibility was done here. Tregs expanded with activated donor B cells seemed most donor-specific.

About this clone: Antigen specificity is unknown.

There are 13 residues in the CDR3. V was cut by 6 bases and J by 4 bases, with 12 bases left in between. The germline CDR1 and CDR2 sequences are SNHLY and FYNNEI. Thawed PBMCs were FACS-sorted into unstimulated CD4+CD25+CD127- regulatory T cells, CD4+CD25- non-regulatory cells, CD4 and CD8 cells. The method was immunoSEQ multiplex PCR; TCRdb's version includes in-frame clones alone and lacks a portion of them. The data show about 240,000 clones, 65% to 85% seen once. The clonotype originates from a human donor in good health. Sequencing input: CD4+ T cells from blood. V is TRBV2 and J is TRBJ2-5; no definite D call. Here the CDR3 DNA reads TGTGCCAGCAGGTTAGAAGCAGGAGAGACCCAGTACTTC. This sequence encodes CASRLEAGETQYF.